This TCR beta chain was found in a study of T cell repertoires in ileal Crohn's disease. Study context: Patients had a median approximately 7.8-year disease duration, and approximately 35% were active smokers.

The time point is: neoterminal ileum biopsy at postoperative endoscopy, about 6 months after surgery. Study-wide findings and caveats: The median delay to postoperative endoscopy was approximately 6.9 months.

As concerns this clone: Its antigen is unknown.

Approximately 550 nanograms of biopsy DNA per sample underwent TCRB immunosequencing. Clones were read by immunoSEQ multiplex PCR, and TCRdb kept only the in-frame ones, dropping some. The sample yields 2,000 to 2,500 clones, 70% to 90% seen once. This CDR3 spans 14 amino acids. Germline V gene lookup returns CDR1 GTSNPN and CDR2 SVGIG (reference sequence). V dropped 4 bases and J dropped 2 bases, with 14 bases sitting between them. The specimen was ileal tissue. This receptor was obtained from an adult with Crohn's disease. The gene calls are TRBV30 and TRBJ1-1; D not certain. Written as DNA, the CDR3 is TGTGCCTGGAACTGGGCAGGATCAAACACTGAAGCTTTCTTT. Residues: CAWNWAGSNTEAFF.